This TCR beta chain was obtained from a study of shared clonotypes between healthy human individuals (dated by TCRdb to 2020 to 2022). In terms of the full investigation: A couple of women and a few men aged 18 to 49 years were included in the cohort. Per donor, three plates each were used for CD4 naive and CD4 memory, two for CD8 naive, and one for CD8 memory. Leukapheresis yielded between about 0.85 and 9 billion PBMCs per donor. To estimate repertoire size and how much clonotypes are shared between individuals, the study performed deep sequencing of blood TCR repertoires from roughly five healthy adults. Libraries were prepared and TCR repertoires were sequenced by different laboratories using diverse techniques, in order to increase sequencing depth and limit assay-specific biases.

TCR CDR3 regions were amplified from genomic DNA by multiplex PCR using the deep immunoSEQ assay. For each cell subset, the extracted genomic DNA was distributed evenly across all wells of several immunoSEQ 96-well plates, and each plate served as one replicate. For sorted subsets, around 0.2 ug genomic DNA, equal to tens of thousands of T cell genomes, was loaded into each replicate PCR. The purified libraries were quantified using a Qubit 3.0 fluorometer, sized with a Bioanalyzer 2100, and then quantified again using the KAPA Library Quantification kit. Every immunoSEQ 96-well plate was sequenced on a separate single-read 150-cycle Illumina NextSeq 550 flow cell. The original methods were these. Because the immunoSEQ output included only junctional sequences and no quality scores, the filtering could not be the same as the filtering used for full-length reads. To assign V/J genes and CDR3, sequences were annotated using PyIR, a Python wrapper for IgBLAST v1.9, with IMGT germline references. Reads with weak V/J assignments (E-value above 1e-6), missing CDR3, stop codons, out-of-frame junctions, or ambiguous translated residues were removed. V3J clonotypes were defined by identical inferred V gene, J gene, and CDR3 amino acid sequence. Percentage overlap between repertoires was computed as shared unique clonotypes divided by the size of the smaller repertoire. Richness of each repertoire was evaluated using RTK rarefaction, the Chao1 estimator, and Recon v2.1 estimates of unobserved clonotypes. Generation probabilities were computed with OLGA for all TCRbeta clonotypes obtained by the gDNA method from a few donors. Not all clones reach the TCRdb copy of this immuneACCESS table, which keeps in-frame sequences only. Checked studies attribute under half of the gap to unresolved V genes and leave the rest unexplained. V, J and clone size were drawn from that table, and D and trimming were deduced from the DNA. The sample has approximately 1,500,000 clones on record, roughly 98% of them singletons. The ten largest clones add up to roughly 0.45% of the sample.

A remark on this clone: The antigen this receptor binds is unknown. The record has no base qualities; no much larger clone is one base away.

Study-wide findings and limitations: The genetic and exposure-history diversity represented was limited by the small number of donors. Sampling was limited to blood, and TCR repertoires in tissue likely differ from TCR repertoires in blood. Pairwise subsampling led to the expectation that sequencing depth would affect the degree of clonotype sharing among donors. Larger estimated clonotype richness was generally found for naive subsets than for memory subsets. Higher generation probabilities were observed for clonotypes shared by all four sorted-subset donors than for non-shared clonotypes. About 5% of naive CD4, 3.5% of naive CD8, roughly 2.4% of memory CD4, and more than 0.35% of memory CD8 clonotypes were shared across a few donors. Even with the large sequencing depth, rarefaction of the sorted-subset datasets indicated that sequencing was incomplete.

The junction carries 17 bases between V and J, which are trimmed by 5 bases and 5 bases respectively. Its CDR3 holds 15 amino acids, cysteine through phenylalanine. Kept here is only the CDR3 DNA, which spans 45 bases and is read in frame from base 1. From a lookup of the germline V gene (reference sequence), CDR1 and CDR2 are SGHNT and YYREEE. The donors were healthy, HIV-negative adults with no recently reported acute infections or vaccinations. Every donor was a Caucasian adult living in Nashville, Tennessee, USA. CD4+ T cells were enriched through magnetic negative selection, after which naive cells were positively selected on CD45RA and the remaining negative fraction served as the memory subset. After blood collection by leukapheresis, PBMCs were isolated using Ficoll-Histopaque density gradient centrifugation and then cryopreserved in the vapor phase of liquid nitrogen. Purity and quantity of every magnetically sorted T cell population were checked by analytical flow cytometry. Genomic DNA was isolated from each sorted fraction and quantified by UV absorbance on a Nanodrop 2000c.

Sequenced material: naive CD4+ T cells sorted from blood. The intended sense of this specimen's cell subset or site label: CD45RA+ positively selected. The chain employs TRBV5-4 and TRBJ2-1; TRBD1 might be the D gene, on 5 matching bases. The TCR was taken from a man aged 25-45 years in good health. The CDR3 amino acid sequence is: CASSSRQSAHNEQFF. The DNA is TGTGCCAGCAGTTCTCGACAGTCGGCTCACAATGAGCAGTTCTTC.